The 19 T cell receptor beta chains listed next were all sequenced from one sample in a study of shared clonotypes between healthy human individuals. The method was immunoSEQ multiplex PCR; TCRdb's version includes in-frame clones alone and lacks a portion of them. The sample yields about 1 million clones, roughly 75% seen once. Sequencing input: memory CD4+ T cells sorted from blood. Documented subset: CD45RA-negative fraction. Source of these receptors: a man in his late teens or twenties in good health.

V and J are TRBV5-4 and TRBJ2-7; 11 nucleotides align to TRBD1. J gave up 5 bases and V 0 bases, and 13 bases lay outside the gene matches. Germline CDR1 is SGHNT and CDR2 is YYREEE (reference sequence). The CDR3 has 18 amino acids. The CDR3 DNA sequence: TGTGCCAGCAGCTTGGACCGGACAGGGGGCGCGGGTAGGAACGAGCAGTACTTC. Amino acid sequence: CASSLDRTGGAGRNEQYF.

V is TRBV19 and J is TRBJ1-4; maybe TRBD1 (6 bases). Germline V lookup: CDR1 LNHDA, CDR2 SQIVND (reference sequence). The CDR3 contains 14 residues. Trimming cost V 6 bases and J 8 bases, with 16 bases left between them. The CDR3 DNA sequence: TGTGCCAGTAGGGGGGCAGCCTTGGGAGAAAAACTGTTTTTT. Amino acids: CASRGAALGEKLFF.

This clone showed up just a few times. The genes are TRBV9 and TRBJ1-1, with a weak D call TRBD1 (5 bases). Trimming stripped 4 bases from V and 5 bases from J, with 12 bases between. Germline CDR1 reads SGDLS; CDR2 reads YYNGEE. The CDR3 sequence is 13 residues long. In DNA, the CDR3 is TGTGCCAGCAGCTTACAGGATACGACTGAAGCTTTCTTT. Protein product: CASSLQDTTEAFF. The entire variable domain, with the rest obtained from reference TRBV9 and TRBJ1-1, is as follows: DSGVTQTPKHLITATGQRVTLRCSPRSGDLSVYWYQQSLDQGLQFLIQYYNGEERAKGNILERFSAQQFPDLHSELNLSSLELGDSALYFCASSLQDTTEAFFGQGTRLTVV.

The chain joins TRBV6-1 to TRBJ1-6; D might be TRBD1 (5 bases). Germline V lookup: CDR1 MNHNS, CDR2 SASEGT. CDR3 length: 15 amino acids. The V end was cut by 1 base, the J end by 10 bases, with 14 bases between. The CDR3 reads CASSEEARDGSPLHF. The CDR3 DNA follows: TGTGCCAGCAGTGAAGAGGCTAGGGACGGCTCACCCCTCCACTTT.

V and J are TRBV5-4 and TRBJ2-7; possibly TRBD1 for D (5 bases). The CDR3 loop spans 13 amino acids. Per germline, CDR1 SGHNT and CDR2 YYREEE (reference sequence). Trimming took 4 bases from V and 1 from J, leaving 9 bases between them. CDR3 in DNA: TGTGCCAGCAGCGAGGACACTTCCTACGAGCAGTACTTC. Protein sequence: CASSEDTSYEQYF.

The V call is TRBV5-1, the J call TRBJ2-3; D is perhaps TRBD1 or TRBD2 (5 bases each). The CDR3 is 16 amino acids. V gave up 0 bases and J gave up 2 bases, with 13 bases separating them. Germline V lookup: CDR1 SGHRS, CDR2 YFSETQ. The CDR3, as DNA: TGCGCCAGCAGCTTGGGCCGGGACGGCAACACAGATACGCAGTATTTT. Its protein is CASSLGRDGNTDTQYF. Drawing the rest from reference TRBV5-1 and TRBJ2-3, the complete variable domain is KAGVTQTPRYLIKTRGQQVTLSCSPISGHRSVSWYQQTPGQGLQFLFEYFSETQRNKGNFPGRFSGRQFSNSRSEMNVSTLELGDSALYLCASSLGRDGNTDTQYFGPGTRLTVL.

This chain joins TRBV5-6 and TRBJ2-4, with TRBD2 matching 7 bases. Germline values: CDR1 SGHDT, CDR2 YYEEEE. The V and J ends lost 4 bases and 9 bases, in that order; junction bases with no gene match: 10. This CDR3 has 14 amino acids. CDR3 region: CASSAGGLDSIQYF. The CDR3 DNA is TGTGCCAGCAGCGCTGGAGGACTAGACAGCATTCAGTACTTC.

This rearrangement joins TRBV7-2 to TRBJ2-3, with D possibly TRBD2 on 6 matching bases. Germline lookup yields CDR1 SGHTA and CDR2 FQGNSA. The CDR3 length is 13 residues. The V end was cut by 5 bases, the J end by 5 bases, with 11 bases between. CDR3 amino acids: CASSRRGRDTQYF. The CDR3 DNA reads as TGTGCCAGCAGCAGGAGGGGTAGAGATACGCAGTATTTT.

For the CDR3, the DNA is TGCGCCAGCAGCTCGGCGTCAGAGACAAATCAGCCCCAGCATTTT. Amino acid sequence: CASSSASETNQPQHF. J is TRBJ1-5 and V is TRBV5-1; D is undetermined. The germline CDR1 and CDR2 sequences are SGHRS and YFSETQ. V lost 3 bases to trimming and J lost 4 bases, with 14 bases between them. The CDR3 totals 15 residues.

A few counts support this clone. This chain joins TRBV19 and TRBJ2-6; D gene uncertain. Germline V gives CDR1 LNHDA, CDR2 SQIVND (reference sequence). The CDR3 is made up of 14 amino acids. Trimming cost V 10 bases and J 4 bases, with 14 bases left between them. The CDR3 region is CATKEAPGANVLTF. The CDR3 DNA reads TGTGCCACTAAAGAGGCTCCAGGGGCCAACGTCCTGACTTTC.

Comments on this clone: The same CDR3 also results from other DNA sequences found in this sample. CDR3 in DNA: TGTGCCAGCAGTTTAAGGGGCTCTGGAAACACCATATATTTT. It codes for CASSLRGSGNTIYF. The rearrangement joins TRBV27 to TRBJ1-3, with D perhaps TRBD1 (5 bases). With 2 bases removed from V and 0 bases from J, the gap between germline ends came to 5 bases. The V gene's germline CDR1 is MNHEY and CDR2 SMNVEV (reference sequence). The CDR3 extends over 14 amino acids.

A few counts support this clone. The rearrangement uses TRBV6-1 and TRBJ1-2; no clear D gene. Germline V gene sequence: CDR1 MNHNS, CDR2 SASEGT. Trimming left V 6 bases short and J 4 bases short, with 15 bases between. The CDR3 is made up of 14 amino acids. CDR3 coding DNA: TGTGCCAGCAGCCAAGGAGGAGACGTCTATGGCTACACCTTC. It yields the protein CASSQGGDVYGYTF.

Notes on this clone: This specimen includes other DNA sequences encoding the same CDR3. This sequence joins TRBV11-2 and TRBJ2-3; 9 bases are a match to TRBD2. The CDR3 extends over 15 amino acids. Per germline, CDR1 SGHAT and CDR2 FQNNGV. V dropped 2 bases and J dropped 2; count of bases not matched to a gene: 2. The CDR3 here is CASSLRLAATDTQYF. The CDR3 nucleotides read TGTGCCAGCAGCTTAAGACTAGCGGCCACAGATACGCAGTATTTT.

In this sample, this clone turned up many times. Germline and junction disagree at one end, which may indicate a read error. The chain joins TRBV28 to TRBJ2-2; D possibly uses TRBD1 or TRBD2 (6 bases each). Per germline, CDR1 MDHEN and CDR2 SYDVKM. This CDR3 region has 11 residues. CDR3 sequence reads: CASSFKGGLFF. CDR3 sequence (DNA): TGTGCCAGCAGTTTCAAGGGGGGGCTGTTTTTT.

The chain links TRBV4-2 to TRBJ2-1; 15 bases map to TRBD2. The germline CDR1 and CDR2 sequences are LGHNA and YNFKEQ. CDR3 length: 19 amino acids. V gave up 1 base and J gave up 7 bases; unmatched junction bases: 11. This chain's CDR3 is CASSQVIGLAGGPGNEQFF. For the CDR3, the DNA is TGTGCCAGCAGCCAAGTCATAGGACTAGCGGGGGGGCCGGGGAATGAGCAGTTCTTC.

The V and J genes are TRBV28 and TRBJ2-5; TRBD2 agrees at 8 bases. Germline CDR1 reads MDHEN; CDR2 reads SYDVKM. This CDR3 comprises 15 residues. V was pared by 6 bases and J by 3 bases, with 9 bases of the junction left unmatched. CDR3 in DNA: TGTGCCAGCAGATCGGGCGGGGGGCCCAAAGAGACCCAGTACTTC. It encodes CASRSGGGPKETQYF.

The chain recombines TRBV28 with TRBJ1-5; D is unresolved. Germline V gene data show CDR1 as MDHEN and CDR2 as SYDVKM. Trimming took 4 bases from V and 15 from J, leaving 13 bases between them. This CDR3 has 11 amino acids. This chain's CDR3 is CASSSTRLWHF. The CDR3 bases are TGTGCCAGCAGTTCTACCCGACTTTGGCATTTT.

The chain couples TRBV10-3 to TRBJ2-1, with 8 bases identical to TRBD1. Germline V lookup: CDR1 ENHRY, CDR2 SYGVKD. V trimming: 7 bases; J trimming: 5 bases; junction bases outside the gene matches: 13. There are 16 residues in the CDR3. CDR3 loop: CAITHNLDRANNEQFF. CDR3 nucleotide sequence: TGTGCCATCACACATAACTTGGACAGGGCAAACAATGAGCAGTTCTTC.

This clone appeared a few times. CDR3 sequence (DNA): TGCAGCGTTGTAGAGACAGGGGGCCCCGCTAACTATGGCTACACCTTC. Translated: CSVVETGGPANYGYTF. The chain couples TRBV29-1 to TRBJ1-2, with 10 bases matching TRBD1. V was clipped by 4 bases and J by 0 bases; unmatched bases: 8. The CDR3 sequence is 16 residues long. Germline CDR1 is SQVTM and CDR2 is ANQGSEA.